This T cell receptor beta chain was documented in a study of blood T cell repertoires in COVID-19. This clone was counted between two and nine times. CDR3 length: 15 residues. The ends lost 1 base at V and 8 bases at J; junction bases unmatched: 9. Germline CDR1 reads SGHRS; CDR2 reads YFSETQ. TCRdb's copy holds only in-frame clones and misses some; the assay was immunoSEQ multiplex PCR. The sample gives more than 250,000 clones, approximately 82% of which show up once; approximately 5% is in the top ten. This chain connects TRBV5-1 to TRBJ2-1, with 7 bases aligning to TRBD1. Sequenced sample: PBMCs or T cells enriched from blood (not recorded which). The sequence came from a man in his forties or fifties who had been exposed to COVID-19. The CDR3 region has the DNA TGCGCCAGCAGCTTGCAGGGGGATACTCGCGATGAGCAGTTCTTC. Protein sequence: CASSLQGDTRDEQFF.